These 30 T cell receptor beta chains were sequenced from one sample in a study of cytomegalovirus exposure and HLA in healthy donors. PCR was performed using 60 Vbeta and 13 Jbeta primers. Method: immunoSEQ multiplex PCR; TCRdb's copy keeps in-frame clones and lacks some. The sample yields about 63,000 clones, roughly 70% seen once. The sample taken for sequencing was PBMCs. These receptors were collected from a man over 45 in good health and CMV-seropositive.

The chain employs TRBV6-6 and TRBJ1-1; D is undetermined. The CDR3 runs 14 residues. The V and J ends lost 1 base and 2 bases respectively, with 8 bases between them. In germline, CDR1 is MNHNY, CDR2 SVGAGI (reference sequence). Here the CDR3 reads CASSYFRQNTEAFF. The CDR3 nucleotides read TGTGCCAGCAGTTACTTTAGACAAAACACTGAAGCTTTCTTT.

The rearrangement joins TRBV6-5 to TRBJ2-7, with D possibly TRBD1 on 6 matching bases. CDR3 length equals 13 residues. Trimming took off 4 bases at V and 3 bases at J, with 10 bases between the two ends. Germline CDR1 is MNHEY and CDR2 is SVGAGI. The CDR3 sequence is CASSLGAGYEQYF. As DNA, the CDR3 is TGTGCCAGCAGTTTGGGGGCTGGCTACGAGCAGTACTTC.

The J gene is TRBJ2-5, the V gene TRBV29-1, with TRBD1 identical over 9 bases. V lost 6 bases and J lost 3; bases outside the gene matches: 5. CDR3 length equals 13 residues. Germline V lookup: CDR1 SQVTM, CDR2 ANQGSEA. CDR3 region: CSVAGQGEETQYF. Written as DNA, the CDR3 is TGCAGCGTAGCGGGACAGGGTGAAGAGACCCAGTACTTC.

The CDR3 DNA follows: TGTGCCAGCACCATTACGACTAGCGGGACCTACGAGCAGTACTTC. Translating gives CASTITTSGTYEQYF. The V and J genes are TRBV2 and TRBJ2-7, with 11 bases lining up with TRBD2. The CDR3 length is 15 residues. J gave up 2 bases and V 7 bases, and 7 bases lay outside the gene matches. Germline CDR1 reads SNHLY; CDR2 reads FYNNEI. Variable domain in full (rest from reference TRBV2 and TRBJ2-7): EPEVTQTPSHQVTQMGQEVILRCVPISNHLYFYWYRQILGQKVEFLVSFYNNEISEKSEIFDDQFSVERPDGSNFTLKIRSTKLEDSAMYFCASTITTSGTYEQYFGPGTRLTVT.

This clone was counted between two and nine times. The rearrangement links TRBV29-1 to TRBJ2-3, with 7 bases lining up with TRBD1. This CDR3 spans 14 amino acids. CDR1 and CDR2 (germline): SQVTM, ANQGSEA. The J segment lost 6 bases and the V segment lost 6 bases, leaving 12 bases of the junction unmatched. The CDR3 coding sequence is TGCAGCGTCAGGGGGACATCCTTCTCCGATACGCAGTATTTT. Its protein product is CSVRGTSFSDTQYF.

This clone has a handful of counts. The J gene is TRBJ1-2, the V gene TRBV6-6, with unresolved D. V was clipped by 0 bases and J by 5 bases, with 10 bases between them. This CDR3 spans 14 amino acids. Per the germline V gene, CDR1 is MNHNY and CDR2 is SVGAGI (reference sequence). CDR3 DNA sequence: TGTGCCAGCAGTTACTCCCTCCGGGAGTATGGCTACACCTTC. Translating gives CASSYSLREYGYTF.

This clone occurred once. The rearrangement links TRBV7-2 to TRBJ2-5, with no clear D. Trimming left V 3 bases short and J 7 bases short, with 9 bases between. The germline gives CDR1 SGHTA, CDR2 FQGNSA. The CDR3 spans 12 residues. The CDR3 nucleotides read TGTGCCAGCAGCTTCCCGTCCGGGACCCAGTACTTC. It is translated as CASSFPSGTQYF.

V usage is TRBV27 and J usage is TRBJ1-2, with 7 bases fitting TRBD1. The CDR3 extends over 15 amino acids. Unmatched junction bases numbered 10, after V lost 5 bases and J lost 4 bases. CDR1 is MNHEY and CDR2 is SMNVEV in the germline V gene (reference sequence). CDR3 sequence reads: CASSPTGKGIYGYTF. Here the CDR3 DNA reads TGTGCCAGCAGTCCGACAGGGAAGGGCATCTATGGCTACACCTTC.

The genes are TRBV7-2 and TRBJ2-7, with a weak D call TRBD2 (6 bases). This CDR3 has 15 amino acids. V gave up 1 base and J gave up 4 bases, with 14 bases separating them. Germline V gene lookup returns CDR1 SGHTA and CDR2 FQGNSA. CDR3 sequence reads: CASSLVTGERYEQYF. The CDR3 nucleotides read TGTGCCAGCAGCTTAGTGACGGGAGAGAGATACGAGCAGTACTTC. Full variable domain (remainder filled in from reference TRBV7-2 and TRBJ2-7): GAGVSQSPSNKVTEKGKDVELRCDPISGHTALYWYRQSLGQGLEFLIYFQGNSAPDKSGLPSDRFSAERTGGSVSTLTIQRTQQEDSAVYLCASSLVTGERYEQYFGPGTRLTVT.

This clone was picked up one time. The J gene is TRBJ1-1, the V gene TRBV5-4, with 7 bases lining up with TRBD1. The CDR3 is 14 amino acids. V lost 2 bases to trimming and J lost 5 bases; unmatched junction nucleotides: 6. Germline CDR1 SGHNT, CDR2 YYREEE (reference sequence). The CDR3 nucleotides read TGTGCCAGCAGCTTCGGACAGGCGAGGACTGAAGCTTTCTTT. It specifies CASSFGQARTEAFF.

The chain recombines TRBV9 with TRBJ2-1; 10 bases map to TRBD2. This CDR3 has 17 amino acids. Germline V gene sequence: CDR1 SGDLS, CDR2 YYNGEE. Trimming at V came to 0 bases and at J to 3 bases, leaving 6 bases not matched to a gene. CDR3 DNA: TGTGCCAGCAGCGTAGGTCCAGCGGGGGGGCTCTACAATGAGCAGTTCTTC. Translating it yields CASSVGPAGGLYNEQFF.

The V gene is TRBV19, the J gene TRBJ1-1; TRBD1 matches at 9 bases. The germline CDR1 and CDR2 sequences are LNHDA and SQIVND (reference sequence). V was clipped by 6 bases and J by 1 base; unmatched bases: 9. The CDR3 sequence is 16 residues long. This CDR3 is CASRTGTGRGNTEAFF. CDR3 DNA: TGTGCCAGTAGGACCGGGACAGGGAGGGGGAACACTGAAGCTTTCTTT. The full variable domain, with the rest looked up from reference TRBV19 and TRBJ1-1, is DGGITQSPKYLFRKEGQNVTLSCEQNLNHDAMYWYRQDPGQGLRLIYYSQIVNDFQKGDIAEGYSVSREKKESFPLTVTSAQKNPTAFYLCASRTGTGRGNTEAFFGQGTRLTVV.

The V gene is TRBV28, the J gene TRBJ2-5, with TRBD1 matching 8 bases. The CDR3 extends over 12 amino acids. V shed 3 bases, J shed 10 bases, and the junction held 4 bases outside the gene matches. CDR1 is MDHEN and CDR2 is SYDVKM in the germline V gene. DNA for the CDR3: TGTGCCAGCAGTTTCTCCGGGACAGGCCAGTACTTC. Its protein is CASSFSGTGQYF.

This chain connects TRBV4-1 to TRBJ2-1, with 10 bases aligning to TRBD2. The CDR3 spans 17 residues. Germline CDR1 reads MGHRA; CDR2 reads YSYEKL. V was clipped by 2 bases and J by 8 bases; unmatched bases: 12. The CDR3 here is CASSQPGGSGRGDEQFF. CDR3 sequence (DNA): TGCGCCAGCAGCCAACCAGGGGGCAGCGGGAGGGGAGATGAGCAGTTCTTC.

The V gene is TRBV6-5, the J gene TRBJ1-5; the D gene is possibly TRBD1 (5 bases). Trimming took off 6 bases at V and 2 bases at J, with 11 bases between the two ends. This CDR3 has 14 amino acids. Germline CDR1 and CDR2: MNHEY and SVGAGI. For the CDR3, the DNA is TGTGCCAGCAGCAGGGACTCGGGCAATCAGCCCCAGCATTTT. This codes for CASSRDSGNQPQHF.

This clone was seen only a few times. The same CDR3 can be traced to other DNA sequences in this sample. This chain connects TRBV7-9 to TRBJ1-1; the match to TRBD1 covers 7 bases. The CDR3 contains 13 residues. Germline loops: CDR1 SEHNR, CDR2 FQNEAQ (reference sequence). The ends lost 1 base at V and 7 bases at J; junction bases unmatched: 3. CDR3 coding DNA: TGTGCCAGCAGCTTAGGGCAGGGGGGTGAAGCTTTCTTT. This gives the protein CASSLGQGGEAFF.

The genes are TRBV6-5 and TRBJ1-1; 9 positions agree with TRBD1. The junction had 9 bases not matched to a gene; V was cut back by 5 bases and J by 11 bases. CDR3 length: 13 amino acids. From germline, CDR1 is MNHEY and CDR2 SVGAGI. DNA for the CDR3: TGTGCCAGCAGTACCGGACAGGGGAGGAGGGCTTTCTTT. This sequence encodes CASSTGQGRRAFF.

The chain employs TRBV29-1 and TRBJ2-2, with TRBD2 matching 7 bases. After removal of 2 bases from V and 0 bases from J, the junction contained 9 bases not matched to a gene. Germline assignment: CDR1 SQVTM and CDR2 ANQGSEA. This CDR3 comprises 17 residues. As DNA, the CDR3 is TGCAGCGTTGAAAAGGGGCCTAGCGGTACGAACACCGGGGAGCTGTTTTTT. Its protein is CSVEKGPSGTNTGELFF.

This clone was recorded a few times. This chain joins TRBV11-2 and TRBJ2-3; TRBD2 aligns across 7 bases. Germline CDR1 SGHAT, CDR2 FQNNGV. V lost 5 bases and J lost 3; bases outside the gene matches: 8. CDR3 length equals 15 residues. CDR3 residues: CASSLTWGGTDTQYF. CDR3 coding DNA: TGTGCCAGCAGCCTAACCTGGGGGGGTACAGATACGCAGTATTTT.

In DNA form, the CDR3 reads TGTGCCAGCAGTGATCGCAGGCGTCCCCAGCATTTT. It is translated as CASSDRRRPQHF. The rearrangement joins TRBV7-9 to TRBJ1-5; D ambiguous. CDR1 and CDR2 (germline): SEHNR, FQNEAQ (reference sequence). The germline V and J ends were trimmed by 6 bases and 10 bases, with 13 bases remaining between them. This CDR3 is 12 amino acids long.

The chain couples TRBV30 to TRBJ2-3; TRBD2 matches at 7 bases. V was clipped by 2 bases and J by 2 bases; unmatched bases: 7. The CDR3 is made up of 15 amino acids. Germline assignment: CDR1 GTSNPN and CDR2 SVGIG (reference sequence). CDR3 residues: CAWSLTSVSTDTQYF. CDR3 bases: TGTGCCTGGAGTTTAACTAGCGTGTCCACAGATACGCAGTATTTT.

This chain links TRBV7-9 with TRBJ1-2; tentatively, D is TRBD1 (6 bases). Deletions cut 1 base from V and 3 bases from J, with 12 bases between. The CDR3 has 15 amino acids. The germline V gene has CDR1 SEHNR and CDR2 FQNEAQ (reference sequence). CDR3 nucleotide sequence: TGTGCCAGCAGCTTAGGCCCAGGGGTGGACTATGGCTACACCTTC. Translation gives CASSLGPGVDYGYTF.

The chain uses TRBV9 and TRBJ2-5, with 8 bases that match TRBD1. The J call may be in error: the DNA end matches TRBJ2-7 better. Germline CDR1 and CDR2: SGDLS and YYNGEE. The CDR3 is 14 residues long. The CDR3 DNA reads TGTGCCAGCAGCGGCGACAGGGGTTCCTACGAGCAGTACTTC. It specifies CASSGDRGSYEQYF.

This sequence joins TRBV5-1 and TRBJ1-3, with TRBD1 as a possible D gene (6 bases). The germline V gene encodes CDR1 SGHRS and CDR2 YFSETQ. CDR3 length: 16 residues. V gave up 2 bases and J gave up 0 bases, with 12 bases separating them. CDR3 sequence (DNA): TGCGCCAGCAGCTTACAGGGAGGGCTCTCTGGAAACACCATATATTTT. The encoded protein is CASSLQGGLSGNTIYF.

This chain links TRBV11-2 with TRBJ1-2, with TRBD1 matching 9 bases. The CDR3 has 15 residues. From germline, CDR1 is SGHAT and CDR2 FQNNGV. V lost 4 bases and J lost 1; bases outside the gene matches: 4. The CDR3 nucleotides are TGTGCCAGCAGCTCCGGGACAGGGATTAACTATGGCTACACCTTC. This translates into CASSSGTGINYGYTF.

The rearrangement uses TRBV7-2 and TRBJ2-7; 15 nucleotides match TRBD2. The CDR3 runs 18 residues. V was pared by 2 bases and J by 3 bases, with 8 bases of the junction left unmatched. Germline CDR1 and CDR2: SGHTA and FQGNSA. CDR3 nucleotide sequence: TGTGCCAGCAGCTTACCGGGACTAGCGGGGGGCAACATCTACGAGCAGTACTTC. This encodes CASSLPGLAGGNIYEQYF.

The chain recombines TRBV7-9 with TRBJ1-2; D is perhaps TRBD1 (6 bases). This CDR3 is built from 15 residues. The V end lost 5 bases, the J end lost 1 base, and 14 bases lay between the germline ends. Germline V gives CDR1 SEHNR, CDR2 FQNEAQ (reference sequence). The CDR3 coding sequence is TGTGCCAGCAGCCCAGGGACACGAGTTAACTATGGCTACACCTTC. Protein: CASSPGTRVNYGYTF.

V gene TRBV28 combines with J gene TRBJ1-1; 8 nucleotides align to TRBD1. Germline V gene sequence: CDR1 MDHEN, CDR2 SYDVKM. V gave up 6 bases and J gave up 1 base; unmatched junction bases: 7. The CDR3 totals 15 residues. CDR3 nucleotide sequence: TGTGCCAGCAGGTTGGACAGGGCCTCGAACACTGAAGCTTTCTTT. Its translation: CASRLDRASNTEAFF.

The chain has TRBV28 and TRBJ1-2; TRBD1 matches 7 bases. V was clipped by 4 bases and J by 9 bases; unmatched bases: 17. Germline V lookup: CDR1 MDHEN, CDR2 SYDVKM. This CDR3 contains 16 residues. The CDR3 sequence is CASSSGQAIGASRYTF. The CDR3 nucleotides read TGTGCCAGCAGTTCTGGACAGGCAATAGGAGCGAGTCGCTACACCTTC.

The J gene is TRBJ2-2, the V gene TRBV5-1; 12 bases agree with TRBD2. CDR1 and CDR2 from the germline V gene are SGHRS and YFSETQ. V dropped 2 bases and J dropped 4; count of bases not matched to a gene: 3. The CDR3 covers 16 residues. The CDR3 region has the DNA TGCGCCAGCAGCTTCGGGACTAGCGGGTTCACCGGGGAGCTGTTTTTT. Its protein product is CASSFGTSGFTGELFF. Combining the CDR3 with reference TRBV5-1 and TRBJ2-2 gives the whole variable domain KAGVTQTPRYLIKTRGQQVTLSCSPISGHRSVSWYQQTPGQGLQFLFEYFSETQRNKGNFPGRFSGRQFSNSRSEMNVSTLELGDSALYLCASSFGTSGFTGELFFGEGSRLTVL.